This TCR beta chain emerged from a study of blood T cell repertoires in COVID-19. The CDR3 loop spans 13 amino acids. Trimming removed 5 bases at V and 0 bases at J, with 4 bases between. CDR1 KGHDR and CDR2 SFDVKD come from the germline V gene. Generated by immunoSEQ multiplex PCR, the TCRdb table keeps only in-frame clones and is missing some. Of some 130,000 clones detected, 85% to 90% appear once; the ten largest clones hold 2% to 2.5%. The sequencing sample was made of peripheral blood. The chain carries TRBV24-1 and TRBJ1-5, with unresolved D. The origin of this receptor is a man aged 50 to 59 with active COVID-19. The CDR3 DNA follows: TGTGCCACCAGTGTAGATAGCAATCAGCCCCAGCATTTT. This sequence encodes CATSVDSNQPQHF.